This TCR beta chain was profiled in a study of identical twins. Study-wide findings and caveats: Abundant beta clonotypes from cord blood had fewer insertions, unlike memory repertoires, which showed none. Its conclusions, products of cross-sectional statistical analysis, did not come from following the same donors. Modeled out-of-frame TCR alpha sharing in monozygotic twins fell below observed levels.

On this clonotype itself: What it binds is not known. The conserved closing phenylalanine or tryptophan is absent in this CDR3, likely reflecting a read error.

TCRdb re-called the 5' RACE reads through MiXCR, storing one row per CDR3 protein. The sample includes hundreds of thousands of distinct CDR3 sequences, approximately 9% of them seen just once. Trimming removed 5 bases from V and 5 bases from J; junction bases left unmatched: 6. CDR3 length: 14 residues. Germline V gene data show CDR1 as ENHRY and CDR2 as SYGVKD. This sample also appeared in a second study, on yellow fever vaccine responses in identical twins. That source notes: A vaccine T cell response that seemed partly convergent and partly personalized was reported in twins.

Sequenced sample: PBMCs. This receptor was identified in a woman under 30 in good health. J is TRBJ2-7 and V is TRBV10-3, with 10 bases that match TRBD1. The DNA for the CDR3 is TGTGCCATCAGTCAAACCGGGACAGGGGACGAGCAGTACCTC. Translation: CAISQTGTGDEQYL.